The 22 T cell receptor beta chains listed next were all sequenced from one sample in a study of shared clonotypes between healthy human individuals. Assay: immunoSEQ multiplex PCR; the TCRdb copy retains only in-frame clones and omits some. The profile shows 1 million to 1.2 million clones, around three quarters of them singletons. Sequenced sample: memory CD4+ T cells from PBMCs. The subset here: CD45RA-negative fraction. The receptors derive from a man between 18 and 35 years old in good health. Some clones in this sample may be carry-over from other donors' samples.

The chain carries TRBV5-5 and TRBJ2-7; D call uncertain. The CDR3 is 16 residues long. The V gene's germline CDR1 is SGHKS and CDR2 YYEKEE (reference sequence). Trimming stripped 0 bases from V and 0 bases from J, with 13 bases between. The DNA of the CDR3 is TGTGCCAGCAGCTTGGACCCGACCTCGAACTCCTACGAGCAGTACTTC. Its translation: CASSLDPTSNSYEQYF.

The CDR3 reads CASSLVTPTTGELFF. The CDR3 DNA sequence: TGTGCCAGCAGTTTAGTCACCCCGACCACCGGGGAGCTGTTTTTT. This rearrangement joins TRBV27 to TRBJ2-2; no clear D gene. Trimming stripped 2 bases from V and 4 bases from J, with 11 bases between. Germline CDR1 is MNHEY and CDR2 is SMNVEV (reference sequence). The CDR3 is made up of 15 amino acids.

The CDR3 is CASSFLASTDTQYF. The CDR3, as DNA: TGTGCCAGCAGCTTCCTAGCAAGCACAGATACGCAGTATTTT. The J gene is TRBJ2-3, the V gene TRBV7-3; D is possibly TRBD2 (5 bases). The ends were cut back, 3 bases at V and 0 bases at J, with 7 bases in the middle. Germline V CDR1 and CDR2: SGHTA, FQGTGA. The CDR3 spans 14 residues.

The J gene is TRBJ2-7, the V gene TRBV4-3, with D possibly called TRBD1 or TRBD2 (5 bases each). Trimming shortened V by 0 bases and J by 2 bases, and 17 bases separated the two germline ends. This CDR3 comprises 17 residues. Per the germline V gene, CDR1 is LGHNA and CDR2 is YSLEER. CDR3 region: CASSQELGAMEAYEQYF. Written as DNA, the CDR3 is TGCGCCAGCAGCCAAGAACTAGGGGCAATGGAGGCCTACGAGCAGTACTTC.

The chain employs TRBV30 and TRBJ1-6, with D tentatively TRBD1 (6 bases). In germline, CDR1 is GTSNPN, CDR2 SVGIG (reference sequence). V was shortened by 0 bases and J by 6 bases, with 15 bases between the two germline ends. The CDR3 has 16 residues. The DNA of the CDR3 is TGTGCCTGGAGTGTACAGGGCAGAACTCTTAATTCACCCCTCCACTTT. Residues: CAWSVQGRTLNSPLHF.

This chain joins TRBV10-3 and TRBJ2-3, with D possibly matching TRBD2 (7 bases). Germline V CDR1 and CDR2: ENHRY, SYGVKD. This CDR3 has 16 amino acids. The V end lost 4 bases, the J end lost 0 bases, and 14 bases lay between the germline ends. The CDR3 bases are TGTGCCATCAGTGGAAGGGGGGGCGCAAGCACAGATACGCAGTATTTT. Translated: CAISGRGGASTDTQYF.

To note about this clone: Other DNA sequences in this specimen translate into the identical CDR3. The chain uses TRBV27 and TRBJ1-1, with D unresolved. The CDR3 has 13 amino acids. Germline V gene lookup returns CDR1 MNHEY and CDR2 SMNVEV (reference sequence). Trimming cost V 5 bases and J 8 bases, with 15 bases left between them. CDR3: CASSLLRTGEAFF. CDR3 DNA: TGTGCCAGCAGTCTCCTGCGAACCGGAGAAGCTTTCTTT.

A few counts support this clone. The CDR3 here is CASSLRLPEYSNQPQHF. CDR3 sequence (DNA): TGTGCCAGCAGCCTCCGTCTACCGGAATATAGCAATCAGCCCCAGCATTTT. The chain carries TRBV27 and TRBJ1-5, with D unclear. This CDR3 region has 17 residues. Germline V gene lookup returns CDR1 MNHEY and CDR2 SMNVEV (reference sequence). V was shortened by 6 bases and J by 0 bases, with 18 bases between the two germline ends.

This chain connects TRBV5-1 to TRBJ1-4, with D unclear. Trimming took off 5 bases at V and 10 bases at J, with 15 bases between the two ends. CDR3 length equals 13 residues. CDR1 and CDR2 (germline): SGHRS, YFSETQ. Written as DNA, the CDR3 is TGCGCCAGCAGTAATGAGCCTTCGGGAAAACTGTTTTTT. Amino acids: CASSNEPSGKLFF. The full variable domain, rest sourced from reference TRBV5-1 and TRBJ1-4, is KAGVTQTPRYLIKTRGQQVTLSCSPISGHRSVSWYQQTPGQGLQFLFEYFSETQRNKGNFPGRFSGRQFSNSRSEMNVSTLELGDSALYLCASSNEPSGKLFFGSGTQLSVL.

This sequence joins TRBV5-1 and TRBJ2-5; TRBD2 agrees at 7 bases. Germline V gene sequence: CDR1 SGHRS, CDR2 YFSETQ. V trimming: 5 bases; J trimming: 4 bases; junction bases outside the gene matches: 8. The CDR3 is made up of 14 amino acids. The CDR3 bases are TGCGCCAGCAGGGGGGTGATAGCGGGAGAGACCCAGTACTTC. Translating gives CASRGVIAGETQYF.

The genes are TRBV5-4 and TRBJ2-7, with TRBD1 as a possible D gene (6 bases). CDR1 and CDR2 from the germline V gene are SGHNT and YYREEE (reference sequence). V was cut by 6 bases and J by 3 bases, with 19 bases left in between. The CDR3 consists of 15 residues. CDR3 sequence: CASTWGRGEGYEQYF. CDR3 in DNA: TGTGCCAGCACCTGGGGGCGAGGGGAAGGCTACGAGCAGTACTTC.

The chain employs TRBV28 and TRBJ1-5; no reliable D call. CDR3 size: 12 residues. Per the germline V gene, CDR1 is MDHEN and CDR2 is SYDVKM. V was trimmed by 5 bases and J by 6 bases, leaving 8 bases between them. CDR3 region: CASSLGIQPQHF. The DNA of the CDR3 is TGTGCCAGCAGTCTCGGAATTCAGCCCCAGCATTTT.

The chain employs TRBV6-1 and TRBJ2-1, with D hard to call. Trimming removed 7 bases at V and 8 bases at J, with 21 bases between. In germline, CDR1 is MNHNS, CDR2 SASEGT. The CDR3 extends over 15 amino acids. The CDR3 region has the DNA TGTGCCAGCACCCGAGTGGCGCCTCTTGGGGATGAGCAGTTCTTC. This translates into CASTRVAPLGDEQFF.

The chain recombines TRBV5-1 with TRBJ2-7; 11 bases match TRBD1. The V and J ends lost 2 bases and 6 bases, in that order; junction bases with no gene match: 7. The CDR3 length is 15 residues. Germline V CDR1 and CDR2: SGHRS, YFSETQ. The CDR3 DNA is TGCGCCAGCAGCTTTGGAGGACAGGGGGCGCTCGAGCAGTACTTC. As protein: CASSFGGQGALEQYF. Full variable domain (missing parts from reference TRBV5-1 and TRBJ2-7): KAGVTQTPRYLIKTRGQQVTLSCSPISGHRSVSWYQQTPGQGLQFLFEYFSETQRNKGNFPGRFSGRQFSNSRSEMNVSTLELGDSALYLCASSFGGQGALEQYFGPGTRLTVT.

The V and J genes are TRBV5-4 and TRBJ2-7, with D possibly matching TRBD1 (6 bases). CDR3 length: 15 residues. The germline V and J ends were trimmed by 0 bases and 2 bases, with 12 bases remaining between them. The germline V gene has CDR1 SGHNT and CDR2 YYREEE (reference sequence). This chain's CDR3 is CASSLAQGSPYEQYF. The CDR3 DNA sequence: TGTGCCAGCAGCTTGGCCCAGGGGAGCCCCTACGAGCAGTACTTC.

V usage is TRBV6-1 and J usage is TRBJ1-3; D call uncertain. Germline V CDR1 and CDR2: MNHNS, SASEGT. Trimming took 2 bases from V and 3 from J, leaving 2 bases between them. The CDR3 length is 12 residues. CDR3 amino acids: CASSEFGNTIYF. As DNA, the CDR3 is TGTGCCAGCAGTGAATTTGGAAACACCATATATTTT.

The V call is TRBV5-1, the J call TRBJ2-7; 8 bases are a match to TRBD2. The J segment lost 3 bases and the V segment lost 4 bases, leaving 9 bases of the junction unmatched. This CDR3 is 15 amino acids long. Germline CDR1 reads SGHRS; CDR2 reads YFSETQ. Here the CDR3 reads CASSGSGTPIYEQYF. The DNA of the CDR3 is TGCGCCAGCAGCGGTAGCGGGACTCCAATCTACGAGCAGTACTTC.

The CDR3 loop is CASTPRDRVFQEQYF. The CDR3 DNA reads TGTGCCAGCACCCCCCGGGACAGGGTGTTTCAAGAGCAGTACTTC. The chain combines TRBV5-8 with TRBJ2-7; 9 nucleotides align to TRBD1. J was trimmed by 7 bases and V by 6 bases; bases with no gene match: 14. This CDR3 has 15 amino acids. CDR1 is SGHTS and CDR2 is YDEGEE in the germline V gene.

This clone was counted between two and nine times. The chain joins TRBV30 to TRBJ2-1; D possibly corresponds to TRBD1 (5 bases). V was trimmed by 2 bases and J by 6 bases, leaving 11 bases between them. Germline CDR1 and CDR2: GTSNPN and SVGIG (reference sequence). The CDR3 runs to 13 residues. CDR3 loop: CAWSMDILNEQFF. The DNA of the CDR3 is TGTGCCTGGAGTATGGACATCCTCAATGAGCAGTTCTTC.

The V gene is TRBV9, the J gene TRBJ2-7; 8 bases map to TRBD1. CDR3 size: 16 residues. V trimming: 0 bases; J trimming: 6 bases; junction bases outside the gene matches: 11. Germline loops: CDR1 SGDLS, CDR2 YYNGEE. For the CDR3, the DNA is TGTGCCAGCAGCGTAGGGACAGGGACGATCCTGAGCGAGCAGTACTTC. Amino acids: CASSVGTGTILSEQYF.

V and J are TRBV11-2 and TRBJ1-2; no clear D. The CDR3 totals 14 residues. The V end lost 5 bases, the J end lost 1 base, and 11 bases lay between the germline ends. CDR1 is SGHAT, CDR2 FQNNGV, per germline. Here the CDR3 reads CASSPLGRNYGYTF. CDR3 sequence (DNA): TGTGCCAGCAGCCCTCTGGGCCGTAACTATGGCTACACCTTC. Full variable domain (rest looked up from reference TRBV11-2 and TRBJ1-2): EAGVAQSPRYKIIEKRQSVAFWCNPISGHATLYWYQQILGQGPKLLIQFQNNGVVDDSQLPKDRFSAERLKGVDSTLKIQPAKLEDSAVYLCASSPLGRNYGYTFGSGTRLTVV.

The chain combines TRBV7-9 with TRBJ2-7; D may match TRBD1 or TRBD2 (5 bases each). In germline, CDR1 is SEHNR, CDR2 FQNEAQ (reference sequence). V lost 5 bases and J 4 bases, leaving 15 bases between the germline ends. The CDR3 spans 14 residues. DNA for the CDR3: TGTGCCAGCAGCAACTTAGCTGGGGGTTACGAGCAGTACTTC. The encoded protein is CASSNLAGGYEQYF.